The source of this TCR beta chain is a study of shared T cell receptors in the human thymus. Assay used: immunoSEQ multiplex PCR; TCRdb lists only in-frame clones, some missing. In the table there are fewer than 700,000 clones, 88% of which are singletons. V gave up 3 bases and J gave up 4 bases, with 16 bases separating them. CDR3 length equals 16 residues. Germline assignment: CDR1 SGHDN and CDR2 FVKESK. The data also belong to a second study, concerning human thymus T cells. From that report: Among the donors, all were healthy Finnish infants having corrective surgery for congenital heart defects. Resected material from corrective heart surgery provided the thymus tissue analysed. An apparent bias in V and J gene usage was seen in thymic and blood repertoires. Highly overlapping thymic repertoires in unrelated individuals were reported by related research.

The TCR was taken from a boy younger than two with a congenital heart defect. Input material: thymocytes. The chain uses TRBV14 and TRBJ2-1; possibly TRBD2 for D (5 bases). CDR3 in amino acids: CASSHLTSRDYNEQFF. As DNA, the CDR3 is TGTGCCAGCAGCCACCTCACTAGTAGGGATTACAATGAGCAGTTCTTC.